Listed here are 3 T cell receptor beta chains from one sample, sequenced in a study of T cells after yellow fever vaccination. TCRdb redid the calling of the 5' RACE reads with MiXCR, one entry per CDR3 protein. The profile shows 120,000 or so distinct CDR3 sequences, roughly 15% of them singletons. The sample here was CD8+ T cells sorted from PBMCs, taken 5 days after the yellow fever booster vaccination. Every receptor here comes from a man younger than 30 who received the YFV17D yellow fever vaccine.

In this sample, this clonotype turned up a few times. The chain combines TRBV20-1 with TRBJ1-2, with D possibly being TRBD1 (5 bases). The V gene lost 3 bases and the J gene lost 2 bases, with 13 bases spanning the gap. The V gene's germline CDR1 is DFQATT and CDR2 SNEGSKA (reference sequence). CDR3 size: 14 residues. The CDR3 is CSARGTFRNYGYTF. CDR3 nucleotide sequence: TGCAGTGCTAGGGGGACCTTCAGGAACTATGGCTACACCTTC.

The chain combines TRBV7-3 with TRBJ2-3; D is unclear. V lost 8 bases, J lost 5 bases, and 8 bases lay in between. Looked up from germline, CDR1 is SGHTA and CDR2 is FQGTGA. This CDR3 has 11 amino acids. CDR3 DNA sequence: TGTGCCAGCGGGCCCGGAGATACGCAGTATTTT. Protein: CASGPGDTQYF. Together with reference TRBV7-3 and TRBJ2-3, the CDR3 gives the full variable domain: GAGVSQTPSNKVTEKGKYVELRCDPISGHTALYWYRQSLGQGPEFLIYFQGTGAADDSGLPNDRFFAVRPEGSVSTLKIQRTERGDSAVYLCASGPGDTQYFGPGTRLTVL.

The rearrangement uses TRBV19 and TRBJ1-6; D unclear. Between the trimmed V and J ends, which lost 6 bases and 2 bases, there was a span of 8 bases. The CDR3 is 14 residues long. CDR1 is LNHDA and CDR2 is SQIVND in the germline V gene (reference sequence). CDR3 sequence: CASSLLAYNSPLHF. The CDR3 DNA sequence: TGTGCCAGTAGCCTGTTAGCCTATAATTCACCCCTCCACTTT.